This passage covers 10 T cell receptor beta chains from one sample sequenced in a study of T cell responses to AZD1222 COVID-19 vaccine. Sequencing was performed with immunoSEQ multiplex PCR; in TCRdb, only in-frame clones are kept and a portion is missing. The sample has 110,000 or so clones, 91% seen once. Specimen: peripheral blood, collected on day 0 of AZD1222 vaccination. Receptors were obtained from an adult in good health.

The chain employs TRBV24-1 and TRBJ1-2; 7 bases align to TRBD1. Per germline, CDR1 KGHDR and CDR2 SFDVKD. The CDR3 totals 17 residues. V trimming: 4 bases; J trimming: 4 bases; junction bases outside the gene matches: 14. The DNA of the CDR3 is TGTGCCACCAGTGACACTCCGAGGGGGCGATTCTCCTATGGCTACACCTTC. Its protein product is CATSDTPRGRFSYGYTF.

V gene TRBV30 combines with J gene TRBJ1-5, with TRBD1 identical over 7 bases. In germline, CDR1 is GTSNPN, CDR2 SVGIG (reference sequence). Losses at the gene ends were 0 bases for V and 7 bases for J; bases not matched to a gene: 6. The CDR3 extends over 14 amino acids. Here the CDR3 reads CAWSVQSGQQPQHF. CDR3 DNA sequence: TGTGCCTGGAGTGTACAATCGGGACAGCAGCCCCAGCATTTT.

The V gene is TRBV5-1, the J gene TRBJ2-4, with D maybe TRBD1 (5 bases). Between the trimmed V and J ends, which lost 1 base and 3 bases, there was a span of 14 bases. Germline V gives CDR1 SGHRS, CDR2 YFSETQ. CDR3 length: 16 amino acids. The CDR3 spells CASSLWQGDVKNIQYF. CDR3 sequence (DNA): TGCGCCAGCAGCTTGTGGCAGGGCGACGTCAAAAACATTCAGTACTTC.

The V and J genes are TRBV30 and TRBJ1-6, with no clear D. Germline V CDR1 and CDR2: GTSNPN, SVGIG (reference sequence). The CDR3 covers 13 residues. Trimming stripped 5 bases from V and 10 bases from J, with 15 bases between. The CDR3 spells CAWRTVPRSPLHF. The CDR3 bases are TGTGCCTGGCGGACGGTACCCCGATCACCCCTCCACTTT.

The CDR3 region has the DNA TGTGCCAGCAGTCCCCTCGGGAGGACAGGGAGAAACTATGGCTACACCTTC. Its protein product is CASSPLGRTGRNYGYTF. The J gene is TRBJ1-2, the V gene TRBV6-2 or TRBV6-3; 8 nucleotides line up with TRBD1. V shed 5 bases and J 2 bases; nucleotides not matched to a gene: 13. This CDR3 has 17 amino acids. Germline V gives CDR1 MNHEY, CDR2 SVGEGT.

This chain links TRBV9 with TRBJ2-5, with unresolved D. With 0 bases removed from V and 1 base from J, the gap between germline ends came to 10 bases. Germline lookup yields CDR1 SGDLS and CDR2 YYNGEE. The CDR3 consists of 15 residues. Here the CDR3 DNA reads TGTGCCAGCAGCGTAGAGGTCTCCCTCCAAGAGACCCAGTACTTC. It yields the protein CASSVEVSLQETQYF.

The chain is built from TRBV9 and TRBJ2-1; D is possibly TRBD2 (6 bases). The V end was cut by 0 bases, the J end by 4 bases, with 14 bases between. Germline CDR1 and CDR2: SGDLS and YYNGEE. The CDR3 sequence is 16 residues long. In DNA form, the CDR3 reads TGTGCCAGCAGCGTAGACGGTGGGGGGTATTACAATGAGCAGTTCTTC. Its protein is CASSVDGGGYYNEQFF.

V is TRBV30 and J is TRBJ1-5; D is perhaps TRBD1 (5 bases). The CDR3 runs 15 residues. Per the germline V gene, CDR1 is GTSNPN and CDR2 is SVGIG (reference sequence). Trimming cost V 0 bases and J 1 base, with 10 bases left between them. For the CDR3, the DNA is TGTGCCTGGAGTGTAGGTCAGGGCAGCAATCAGCCCCAGCATTTT. Protein: CAWSVGQGSNQPQHF. The whole variable domain, filled in from reference TRBV30 and TRBJ1-5, reads SQTIHQWPATLVQPVGSPLSLECTVEGTSNPNLYWYRQAAGRGLQLLFYSVGIGQISSEVPQNLSASRPQDRQFILSSKKLLLSDSGFYLCAWSVGQGSNQPQHFGDGTRLSIL.

This clone was recorded a few times. This rearrangement joins TRBV6-2 or TRBV6-3 to TRBJ1-2; tentative D call: TRBD1 (5 bases). Germline CDR1 MNHEY, CDR2 SVGEGT. This CDR3 contains 12 residues. V lost 5 bases and J 4 bases, leaving 8 bases between the germline ends. This CDR3 reads CASSPTVYGYTF. CDR3 bases: TGTGCCAGCAGTCCGACAGTCTATGGCTACACCTTC.

This clone was observed a single time. The J gene is TRBJ2-1, the V gene TRBV7-9, with a tentative D call TRBD1 (5 bases). V was trimmed by 2 bases and J by 9 bases, leaving 14 bases between them. The length of the CDR3 is 14 residues. Germline V lookup: CDR1 SEHNR, CDR2 FQNEAQ (reference sequence). CDR3: CASSLLISQGEQFF. As DNA, the CDR3 is TGTGCCAGCAGCTTATTGATAAGCCAGGGTGAGCAGTTCTTC.